This TCR beta chain was identified in a study of identical twins. General study points: Within beta out-of-frame sequences, the excess sharing observed between twins was weaker. Findings depended on cross-sectional statistics rather than tracking the same donors.

This clonotype showed up just a few times. Its matching antigen is unknown. A universal primer site arose from template switching, and cDNA bore unique molecular identifiers. One entry per CDR3 protein results from TCRdb running MiXCR on the 5' RACE reads. The sample carries around 200,000 distinct CDR3 sequences, approximately 9% recorded once. The V segment lost 4 bases and the J segment 0 bases; nucleotides outside the gene matches: 1. The CDR3 consists of 15 residues. Per germline, CDR1 ENHRY and CDR2 SYGVKD. All donors were healthy, and all were Caucasian. The sequenced material came from memory (CD45RO+) T cells sorted from blood. The chain has TRBV10-3 and TRBJ2-2; TRBD2 agrees at 8 bases. This TCR derives from a woman aged 18-29 years in good health. The CDR3 here is CAISGGLANTGELFF. The CDR3 DNA is TGTGCCATCAGTGGGGGACTAGCGAACACCGGGGAGCTGTTTTTT.